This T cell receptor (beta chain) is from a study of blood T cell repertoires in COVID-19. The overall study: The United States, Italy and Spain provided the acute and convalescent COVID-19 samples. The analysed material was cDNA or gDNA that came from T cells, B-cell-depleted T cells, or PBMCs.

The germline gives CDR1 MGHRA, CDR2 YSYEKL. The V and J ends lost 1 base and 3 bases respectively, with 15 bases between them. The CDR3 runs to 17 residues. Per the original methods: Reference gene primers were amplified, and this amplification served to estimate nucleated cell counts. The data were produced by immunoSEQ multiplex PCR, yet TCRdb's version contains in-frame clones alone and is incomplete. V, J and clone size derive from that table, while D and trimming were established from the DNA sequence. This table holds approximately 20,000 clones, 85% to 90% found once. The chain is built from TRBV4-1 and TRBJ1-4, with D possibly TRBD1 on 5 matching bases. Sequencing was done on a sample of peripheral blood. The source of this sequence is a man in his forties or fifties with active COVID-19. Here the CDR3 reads CASSQGSLRASNEKLFF. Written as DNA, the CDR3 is TGCGCCAGCAGCCAAGGCTCCCTCAGGGCCTCTAATGAAAAACTGTTTTTT.